This T cell receptor beta chain was captured by sequencing in a study of T cells in localized non-small cell lung cancer. Findings and limits, study-wide: Adjacent lung was found to contain a median about 60 of the top 100 tumor clones. Only one tumor region went through sequencing, so heterogeneity may still be there. There was an association of higher blood T cell density with longer overall survival.

Points on this clone: Its antigen is undetermined.

The J segment lost 0 bases and the V segment lost 6 bases, leaving 8 bases of the junction unmatched. Germline V lookup: CDR1 LNHNV, CDR2 YYDKDF (reference sequence). This CDR3 region has 16 residues. Repertoires were generated with immunoSEQ multiplex PCR, while TCRdb's copy carries only in-frame clones and drops some. Among around 600 clones listed, 20% to 25% were seen once. The receptor was derived from a male donor aged 60 or over with stage II lung adenocarcinoma. Material: lung tumor tissue, obtained before any cancer treatment. The J gene is TRBJ2-5, the V gene TRBV15, with TRBD1 matching over 9 bases. CDR3: CATSEAGTGYQETQYF. For the CDR3, the DNA is TGTGCCACCAGTGAGGCCGGGACAGGGTACCAAGAGACCCAGTACTTC.